The T cell receptor (beta chain) described here comes from a study of shared clonotypes between healthy human individuals. Study details: Used for every donor were three CD4 naive, three CD4 memory, two CD8 naive and one CD8 memory plate.

Trimming cost V 2 bases and J 3 bases, with 10 bases left between them. Germline CDR1 reads MGHDK; CDR2 reads SYGVNS. The length of the CDR3 is 14 residues. Sequencing used immunoSEQ multiplex PCR; TCRdb keeps in-frame clones, though not all of them. The sample holds approximately 2.3 million clones, approximately 95% seen once. Study outcomes and limitations: The authors sampled blood alone, and tissue repertoires likely differ.

Concerning this clone: What it binds is unknown.

The source of this sequence is a young man in good health. Some clones in this sample may be carry-over from other donors' samples. The chain is built from TRBV25-1 and TRBJ1-1, with D possibly TRBD1 on 5 matching bases. The material sequenced was naive CD4+ T cells from PBMCs. Regarding subset: CD45RA+ positively selected. CDR3 loop: CASSEALGDTEAFF. The CDR3 DNA is TGTGCCAGCAGTGAAGCTCTGGGGGACACTGAAGCTTTCTTT.